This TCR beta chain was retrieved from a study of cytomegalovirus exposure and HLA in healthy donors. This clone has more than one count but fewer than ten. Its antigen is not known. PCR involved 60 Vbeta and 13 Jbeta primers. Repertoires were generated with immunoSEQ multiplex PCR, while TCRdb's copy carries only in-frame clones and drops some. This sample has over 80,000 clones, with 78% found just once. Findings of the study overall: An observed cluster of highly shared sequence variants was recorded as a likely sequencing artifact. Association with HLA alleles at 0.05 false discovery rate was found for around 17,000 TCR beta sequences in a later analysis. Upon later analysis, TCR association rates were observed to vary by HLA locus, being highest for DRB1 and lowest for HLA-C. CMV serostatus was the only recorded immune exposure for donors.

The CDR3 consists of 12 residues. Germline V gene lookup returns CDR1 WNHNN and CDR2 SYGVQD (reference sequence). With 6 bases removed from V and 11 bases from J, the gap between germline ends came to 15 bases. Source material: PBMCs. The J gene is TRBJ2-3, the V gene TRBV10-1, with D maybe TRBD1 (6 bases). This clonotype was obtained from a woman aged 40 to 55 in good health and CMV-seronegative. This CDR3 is CASSRTANRQYF. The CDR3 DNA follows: TGCGCCAGCAGCCGGACAGCGAATAGGCAGTATTTT.